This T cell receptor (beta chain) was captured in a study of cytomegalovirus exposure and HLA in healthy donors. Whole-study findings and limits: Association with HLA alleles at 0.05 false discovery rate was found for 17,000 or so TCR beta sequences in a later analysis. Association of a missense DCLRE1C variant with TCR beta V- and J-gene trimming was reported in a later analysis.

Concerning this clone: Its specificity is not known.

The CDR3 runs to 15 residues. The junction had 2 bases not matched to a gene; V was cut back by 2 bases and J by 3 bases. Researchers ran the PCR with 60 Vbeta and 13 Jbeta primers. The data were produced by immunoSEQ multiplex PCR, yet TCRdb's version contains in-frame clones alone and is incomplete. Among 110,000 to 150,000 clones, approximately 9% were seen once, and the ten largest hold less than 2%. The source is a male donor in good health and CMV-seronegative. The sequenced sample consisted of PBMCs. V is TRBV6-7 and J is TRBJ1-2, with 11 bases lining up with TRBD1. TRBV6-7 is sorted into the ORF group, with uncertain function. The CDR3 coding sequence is TGTGCCAGCAGTTACGGGGACAGGGGGGACTATGGCTACACCTTC. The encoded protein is CASSYGDRGDYGYTF.